The subject of this entry is one T cell receptor beta chain. What it binds is unknown. Assay: immunoSEQ multiplex PCR; the TCRdb copy retains only in-frame clones and omits some. The sample lists roughly 100,000 clones, 93% seen once, with 5% in the top ten. The record originates from a study of T cell responses to AZD1222 COVID-19 vaccine. Findings and limits, study-wide: No repertoire was sampled before or during the peak T cell response, only after it. Following two doses of AZD1222, Spike-specific TCR breadth and depth rose.

Trimming removed 7 bases at V and 0 bases at J, with 9 bases between. This CDR3 has 13 residues. The V gene's germline CDR1 is LNHDA and CDR2 SQIVND (reference sequence). V usage is TRBV19 and J usage is TRBJ1-1; TRBD1 might be the D (6 bases). Sequenced here: peripheral blood, sampled on day 0 of AZD1222 vaccination. This TCR was sampled from an adult in good health. The chain's CDR3 is CASIGQMNTEAFF. For the CDR3, the DNA is TGTGCCAGTATTGGACAGATGAACACTGAAGCTTTCTTT.